This TCR beta chain was sequenced in a study of beta chain features in type 1 diabetes. As every portion of the isolated RNA was reverse transcribed, the sequencing read expressed TCRB transcripts. Method: immunoSEQ multiplex PCR; TCRdb's copy keeps in-frame clones and lacks some. Here the sample spans 600,000 to 700,000 clones, 13% being singletons. Every participating donor gave one draw, a heparinised blood sample averaging roughly 100 mL. A sort by CD45RO/CCR7/CD25/CD127/CD95/CD27 yielded CD4+ naive, central memory, regulatory and stem cell-like memory cells. Purities over 95% were achieved in all sorted populations. V lost 4 bases and J lost 6, with 9 bases in between. Germline assignment: CDR1 MDHEN and CDR2 SYDVKM. CDR3 length: 13 amino acids. This clone showed up just a few times. Its antigen is not known. Study-wide results and caveats: Among patients with Type 1 diabetes, TCRB CDR3s were moderately but significantly shorter in every one of the four CD4+ subsets.

This chain uses TRBV28 with TRBJ1-4; D is undetermined. Sequencing was performed on naive CD4+ T cells from blood. The receptor's source is a man aged 18 to 29 with type 1 diabetes. CDR3: CASSSPADEKLFF. The CDR3 DNA reads as TGTGCCAGCAGTTCCCCCGCCGATGAAAAACTGTTTTTT.